These 4 T cell receptor beta chains originate from one sample sequenced in a study of blood T cell repertoires in COVID-19. TCRdb's copy holds only in-frame clones and misses some; the assay was immunoSEQ multiplex PCR. In the table there are approximately 280,000 clones, roughly 86% of which are singletons. The source material was PBMCs or T cells enriched from blood (not recorded which). The origin of the receptors is a woman aged 55-70 years who had recovered from COVID-19.

The chain recombines TRBV4-1 with TRBJ2-7; 10 bases are shared with TRBD2. This CDR3 is built from 19 residues. V lost 0 bases and J lost 2; bases outside the gene matches: 13. Germline V lookup: CDR1 MGHRA, CDR2 YSYEKL. CDR3 region: CASSQEAKTSGYLPYEQYF. In DNA, the CDR3 is TGCGCCAGCAGCCAAGAAGCAAAGACTAGCGGGTACCTCCCCTACGAGCAGTACTTC.

The chain couples TRBV7-2 to TRBJ2-4; 7 nucleotides match TRBD2. Germline-derived CDR1 and CDR2 are SGHTA and FQGNSA. Unmatched junction bases numbered 12, after V lost 5 bases and J lost 8 bases. CDR3 length: 15 residues. In DNA form, the CDR3 reads TGTGCCAGCAGCCTTCTGGCGGGAGTCACCTACATTCAGTACTTC. This encodes CASSLLAGVTYIQYF.

This clone was detected only a few times. A read error may account for a junction end that differs from germline. The chain couples TRBV7-7 to TRBJ2-2; 7 nucleotides match TRBD1. There are 16 residues in the CDR3. The germline V gene encodes CDR1 SSHAT and CDR2 FNYEAQ (reference sequence). In nucleotides, the CDR3 is TGTGCTAGCAGCTTAGCCCCAGGGGGAAACACCGGGGAGCTGTTTTTT. Protein product: CASSLAPGGNTGELFF.

The chain joins TRBV11-3 to TRBJ2-1; 14 bases map to TRBD2. V gave up 2 bases and J gave up 4 bases; unmatched junction bases: 13. The germline gives CDR1 SGHNT, CDR2 YENEEA. The CDR3 consists of 20 residues. The CDR3 DNA reads TGTGCCAGCAGCTTACTCTGGACTAGCGGGAGGCAGGCGGGTTACAATGAGCAGTTCTTC. It is translated as CASSLLWTSGRQAGYNEQFF.